This is a list of T cell receptor beta chains from one sample in a study of blood T cell repertoires in COVID-19. Measured with immunoSEQ multiplex PCR; TCRdb has only the in-frame clones, and not every one. This sample carries roughly 160,000 clones, 90% to 95% of them seen once, and the ten largest clones take around 0.5%. Sequenced material: peripheral blood. The receptors were gathered from a man aged 45-65 years with acute or convalescent COVID-19. The CDR3 runs from the conserved cysteine through the conserved F or W. D genes are given only for firm matches. Only some rows state a clone size, as once, few, many or a class for expanded clones.

j_call: TRBJ2-3
v_call: TRBV3-1/TRBV3-2
d_call: TRBD2
clone_size: -
cdr3_aa: CASSQERGGRDTQYF
cdr3_nt: TGTGCCAGCAGCCAAGAACGGGGGGGGAGAGATACGCAGTATTTT

j_call: TRBJ2-4
v_call: TRBV28
d_call: TRBD1
clone_size: -
cdr3_aa: CASSVPGQGTKNIQYF
cdr3_nt: TGTGCCAGCAGTGTCCCGGGACAGGGGACCAAAAACATTCAGTACTTC

j_call: TRBJ1-5
v_call: TRBV28
d_call: -
clone_size: -
cdr3_aa: CASSFQNNQPQHF
cdr3_nt: TGTGCCAGCAGTTTCCAGAACAATCAGCCCCAGCATTTT

j_call: TRBJ1-1
v_call: TRBV28
d_call: -
clone_size: -
cdr3_aa: CASSFQGTEAFF
cdr3_nt: TGTGCCAGCAGTTTTCAGGGAACTGAAGCTTTCTTT

j_call: TRBJ1-6
v_call: TRBV3-1/TRBV3-2
d_call: TRBD1
clone_size: -
cdr3_aa: CASSQAGGQDSPLHF
cdr3_nt: TGTGCCAGCAGCCAAGCAGGGGGCCAGGATTCACCCCTCCACTTT

j_call: TRBJ2-3
v_call: TRBV19
d_call: TRBD2
clone_size: -
cdr3_aa: CASRETSVSSDTQYF
cdr3_nt: TGTGCCAGTAGGGAAACTAGCGTTTCCTCAGATACGCAGTATTTT

j_call: TRBJ1-2
v_call: TRBV7-2
d_call: TRBD1
clone_size: -
cdr3_aa: CASSSRIGTGASGYTF
cdr3_nt: TGTGCCAGCAGCTCTCGAATAGGGACAGGGGCATCAGGCTACACCTTC

j_call: TRBJ2-5
v_call: TRBV2
d_call: -
clone_size: -
cdr3_aa: CASSEQPPTNRQETQYF
cdr3_nt: TGTGCCAGCAGTGAACAACCGCCGACCAACAGGCAAGAGACCCAGTACTTC

j_call: TRBJ2-3
v_call: TRBV30
d_call: TRBD1
clone_size: -
cdr3_aa: CAWSVGRGGADTQYF
cdr3_nt: TGTGCCTGGAGTGTAGGGAGAGGGGGCGCAGATACGCAGTATTTT

j_call: TRBJ2-5
v_call: TRBV3-1/TRBV3-2
d_call: TRBD1
clone_size: -
cdr3_aa: CASSQAGQGRRKTQYF
cdr3_nt: TGTGCCAGCAGCCAAGCAGGACAGGGGAGAAGGAAGACCCAGTACTTC

j_call: TRBJ2-5
v_call: TRBV6-2/TRBV6-3
d_call: -
clone_size: -
cdr3_aa: CASSPQYPETQYF
cdr3_nt: TGTGCCAGCAGTCCACAGTATCCGGAGACCCAGTACTTC

j_call: TRBJ1-5
v_call: TRBV9
d_call: -
clone_size: -
cdr3_aa: CASSAGVGNQPQHF
cdr3_nt: TGTGCCAGCAGCGCGGGGGTGGGGAATCAGCCCCAGCATTTT

j_call: TRBJ1-6
v_call: TRBV27
d_call: -
clone_size: -
cdr3_aa: CASSQNGARNSPLHF
cdr3_nt: TGTGCCAGCAGCCAAAATGGGGCTAGGAATTCACCCCTCCACTTT

j_call: TRBJ1-1
v_call: TRBV18
d_call: -
clone_size: -
cdr3_aa: CASSPQGGEAEAFF
cdr3_nt: TGTGCCAGCTCGCCTCAGGGTGGGGAGGCTGAAGCTTTCTTT

j_call: TRBJ1-5
v_call: TRBV7-9
d_call: -
clone_size: few
cdr3_aa: CASSPGRHQPQHF
cdr3_nt: TGTGCCAGCAGCCCAGGAAGACACCAGCCCCAGCATTTT

j_call: TRBJ2-5
v_call: TRBV2
d_call: -
clone_size: -
cdr3_aa: CASTVGVWEQETQYF
cdr3_nt: TGTGCCAGCACGGTGGGAGTTTGGGAACAAGAGACCCAGTACTTC

j_call: TRBJ2-1
v_call: TRBV7-9
d_call: -
clone_size: -
cdr3_aa: CASSPRGDEQFF
cdr3_nt: TGTGCCAGCAGCCCCAGGGGTGATGAGCAGTTCTTC

j_call: TRBJ2-7
v_call: TRBV4-1
d_call: -
clone_size: -
cdr3_aa: CASSQETPGTYEQYF
cdr3_nt: TGCGCCAGCAGCCAAGAAACCCCGGGAACCTACGAGCAGTACTTC

j_call: TRBJ1-1
v_call: TRBV5-4
d_call: -
clone_size: -
cdr3_aa: CASSRYVGANTEAFF
cdr3_nt: TGTGCCAGCAGCCGTTACGTGGGAGCAAACACTGAAGCTTTCTTT

j_call: TRBJ1-4
v_call: TRBV2
d_call: -
clone_size: -
cdr3_aa: CASMGSNNEKLFF
cdr3_nt: TGTGCCAGCATGGGCAGCAATAATGAAAAACTGTTTTTT

j_call: TRBJ1-4
v_call: TRBV5-4
d_call: -
clone_size: -
cdr3_aa: CASSLEGVKFF
cdr3_nt: TGTGCCAGCAGCCTCGAAGGGGTAAAGTTTTTT

j_call: TRBJ2-1
v_call: TRBV10-1
d_call: TRBD2
clone_size: -
cdr3_aa: CASSGTSGTLFF
cdr3_nt: TGCGCCAGCAGTGGGACTAGCGGGACTCTGTTCTTC

j_call: TRBJ1-1
v_call: TRBV11-2
d_call: -
clone_size: -
cdr3_aa: CASSSTMDTEAFF
cdr3_nt: TGTGCCAGCAGCTCTACCATGGACACTGAAGCTTTCTTT

j_call: TRBJ1-1
v_call: TRBV6-6
d_call: -
clone_size: -
cdr3_aa: CASSYGRENTEAFF
cdr3_nt: TGTGCCAGCAGTTACGGACGGGAGAACACTGAAGCTTTCTTT

j_call: TRBJ1-3
v_call: TRBV27
d_call: TRBD1
clone_size: -
cdr3_aa: CASSDRAGNTIYF
cdr3_nt: TGTGCCAGCAGTGACAGGGCTGGAAACACCATATATTTT

j_call: TRBJ2-2
v_call: TRBV5-6
d_call: TRBD1
clone_size: -
cdr3_aa: CASSVQGQWITGELFF
cdr3_nt: TGTGCCAGCAGCGTACAGGGGCAGTGGATCACCGGGGAGCTGTTTTTT

j_call: TRBJ1-2
v_call: TRBV29-1
d_call: -
clone_size: once
cdr3_aa: CSVEDRGGYTF
cdr3_nt: TGCAGCGTTGAAGATCGGGGTGGCTACACCTTC

j_call: TRBJ2-7
v_call: TRBV7-2
d_call: TRBD2
clone_size: -
cdr3_aa: CASSLASGPNSRYEQYF
cdr3_nt: TGTGCCAGCAGCTTAGCTAGCGGGCCCAATTCTAGGTACGAGCAGTACTTC

j_call: TRBJ2-7
v_call: TRBV7-2
d_call: TRBD2
clone_size: -
cdr3_aa: CASSSGLAGAEQYF
cdr3_nt: TGTGCCAGCAGCTCGGGACTAGCGGGAGCCGAGCAGTACTTC